One and the same sample provided the 26 T cell receptor beta chains below, sequenced in a study of blood T cells in healthy people across ages. For the second PCR, which ran for about 6 to 11 cycles, a sample-barcoded 5' primer and a J-beta primer mix were used. A single record per CDR3 protein comes from TCRdb applying MiXCR to the 5' RACE reads. Of some 890,000 distinct CDR3 sequences listed, 25% to 30% are singletons. The same data also contributed to another study, on T cells of mothers and their children.

Source material: blood. These receptors all stem from a woman aged 40 to 50 in good health.

This clonotype was counted at least ten times. The chain carries TRBV7-3 and TRBJ2-1, with 8 positions matching TRBD1. Germline CDR1 reads SGHTA; CDR2 reads FQGTGA. The CDR3 contains 18 residues. The ends lost 1 base at V and 7 bases at J; junction bases unmatched: 15. The DNA for the CDR3 is TGTGCCAGCAGCTTAATGGGCACTATCAGGGGGCCAGGGAATGAGCAGTTCTTC. This gives the protein CASSLMGTIRGPGNEQFF.

This clonotype has just a few counts. This rearrangement joins TRBV20-1 to TRBJ1-4; D gene ambiguous. V was pared by 6 bases and J by 0 bases, with 14 bases between. CDR1 is DFQATT, CDR2 SNEGSKA, per germline (reference sequence). This CDR3 region has 15 residues. The CDR3 region has the DNA TGCAGTGCCCCGGACCGGAAGTCAACTAATGAAAAACTGTTTTTT. Translated: CSAPDRKSTNEKLFF.

In its sample, this clonotype was seen many times. The chain recombines TRBV20-1 with TRBJ2-1; D remains unclear. Trimming removed 3 bases from V and 8 bases from J, with 8 bases in between. The CDR3 runs to 11 residues. CDR1 and CDR2 from the germline V gene are DFQATT and SNEGSKA (reference sequence). The CDR3 nucleotides read TGCAGTGCTAGTAGAAGGGATGAGCAGTTCTTC. Translating it yields CSASRRDEQFF.

With regard to this clonotype: This sequence may be a read error, since a much larger clone differs from it by one base. The chain recombines TRBV7-2 with TRBJ2-1; 10 bases line up with TRBD1. The CDR3 contains 14 residues. Losses at the gene ends were 6 bases for V and 10 bases for J; bases not matched to a gene: 9. The V gene's germline CDR1 is SGHTA and CDR2 FQGNSA. CDR3 nucleotides: TGTGCCAGCAGAGCGACAGGGGGCGTCTACGAGCAGTTCTTC. It is translated as CASRATGGVYEQFF.

At least ten counts were recorded for this clonotype. The rearrangement joins TRBV28 to TRBJ1-1; D may be TRBD1 (5 bases). The CDR3 spans 13 residues. From germline, CDR1 is MDHEN and CDR2 SYDVKM. Trimming took off 3 bases at V and 4 bases at J, with 9 bases between the two ends. The CDR3 sequence is CASSLGEVTEAFF. CDR3 in DNA: TGTGCCAGCAGTTTGGGGGAGGTCACTGAAGCTTTCTTT.

This clonotype was counted only a few times. The chain is built from TRBV6-2 or TRBV6-3 and TRBJ1-5; possibly TRBD1 for D (5 bases). The CDR3 has 15 amino acids. V lost 6 bases, J lost 1 base, and 13 bases lay in between. The germline V gene has CDR1 MNHEY and CDR2 SVGEGT. The CDR3 nucleotides are TGTGCCAGCAGGGACGGGACTACAAGCAATCAGCCCCAGCATTTT. This encodes CASRDGTTSNQPQHF.

This clonotype was seen at least ten times. The chain has TRBV7-2 and TRBJ2-7, with D maybe TRBD2 (6 bases). Germline V gene lookup returns CDR1 SGHTA and CDR2 FQGNSA. This CDR3 region has 15 residues. V was clipped by 5 bases and J by 2 bases, with 16 bases between them. As DNA, the CDR3 is TGTGCCAGCAGCAACGTGGGGGGAACGACCTACGAGCAGTACTTC. It yields the protein CASSNVGGTTYEQYF. Together with reference TRBV7-2 and TRBJ2-7, the CDR3 gives the full variable domain: GAGVSQSPSNKVTEKGKDVELRCDPISGHTALYWYRQSLGQGLEFLIYFQGNSAPDKSGLPSDRFSAERTGGSVSTLTIQRTQQEDSAVYLCASSNVGGTTYEQYFGPGTRLTVT.

This clonotype was found many times. CDR3: CSAREWADQETQYF. The CDR3, as DNA: TGCAGTGCTAGAGAGTGGGCGGATCAAGAGACCCAGTACTTC. The chain employs TRBV20-1 and TRBJ2-5; D unclear. CDR1 is DFQATT, CDR2 SNEGSKA, per germline (reference sequence). This CDR3 has 14 residues. With 0 bases removed from V and 2 bases from J, the gap between germline ends came to 10 bases.

This clonotype was counted ten times or more. The chain links TRBV3-1 to TRBJ2-1, with 8 bases identical to TRBD2. From germline, CDR1 is LGHDT and CDR2 YNNKEL (reference sequence). The CDR3 runs to 15 residues. V lost 4 bases, J lost 6 bases, and 8 bases stayed unmatched. CDR3 nucleotides: TGTGCCAGCAGCCGCCGGGCGGGGGGCCCCAATGAGCAGTTCTTC. It codes for CASSRRAGGPNEQFF.

Note on this clonotype: This sequence may be a read error, since a much larger clone differs from it by one base. The J gene is TRBJ2-5, the V gene TRBV15; the match to TRBD2 covers 8 bases. The ends lost 1 base at V and 11 bases at J; junction bases unmatched: 18. The CDR3 consists of 17 residues. The germline CDR1 and CDR2 sequences are LNHNV and YYDKDF (reference sequence). The CDR3 loop reads CATSRATIAGYGNEQYF. As DNA, the CDR3 is TGTGCCACCAGCAGAGCCACCATAGCGGGGTATGGCAATGAGCAGTACTTC. The full variable domain, its missing parts supplied by reference TRBV15 and TRBJ2-5, is DAMVIQNPRYQVTQFGKPVTLSCSQTLNHNVMYWYQQKSSQAPKLLFHYYDKDFNNEADTPDNFQSRRPNTSFCFLDIRSPGLGDTAMYLCATSRATIAGYGNEQYFGPGTRLLVL.

The chain links TRBV4-3 to TRBJ1-6, with D hard to call. Germline CDR1 and CDR2: LGHNA and YSLEER. The CDR3 consists of 14 residues. V lost 2 bases, J lost 6 bases, and 8 bases lay in between. The CDR3 DNA reads TGCGCCAGCAGCCAAACAGTTAGTAATTCACCCCTCCACTTT. It codes for CASSQTVSNSPLHF.

This clonotype was detected ten times or more. J is TRBJ2-1 and V is TRBV12-3 or TRBV12-4; TRBD2 agrees at 10 bases. Trimming removed 6 bases from V and 6 bases from J; junction bases left unmatched: 5. The CDR3 has 14 residues. CDR3 DNA: TGTGCCAGCAGCAGCGGGGGGGCCGTCAATGAGCAGTTCTTC. Translation gives CASSSGGAVNEQFF.

Remarks on this clonotype: Likely a read error: the CDR3 ends without its conserved phenylalanine or tryptophan. It is unclear where the CDR3 begins or ends on the DNA, so no DNA is shown, and the CDR3 is as TCRdb lists it. J is TRBJ2-1 and V is TRBV27; TRBD1, the D gene given by the table, was not confirmed from the DNA. Germline-derived CDR1 and CDR2 are MNHEY and SMNVEV (reference sequence). The CDR3 length is 16 residues, termini included. CDR3 residues: CASSFLAGGYGYTFGS.

In DNA, the CDR3 is TGTGCCAGCAGTGACCTCAGGGGGGTTGGGGAGACCCAGTACTTC. This translates into CASSDLRGVGETQYF. V and J are TRBV2 and TRBJ2-5; D may be TRBD1 (7 bases). From germline, CDR1 is SNHLY and CDR2 FYNNEI. This CDR3 contains 15 residues. The germline V and J ends were trimmed by 3 bases and 5 bases, with 16 bases remaining between them.

This clonotype was counted a few times. The chain recombines TRBV10-3 with TRBJ2-3, with D perhaps TRBD1 (6 bases). The CDR3 covers 13 residues. The germline gives CDR1 ENHRY, CDR2 SYGVKD. Trimming shortened V by 11 bases and J by 2 bases, and 14 bases separated the two germline ends. The CDR3 loop is CAYGQRTTDTQYF. For the CDR3, the DNA is TGTGCCTACGGACAGCGAACCACAGATACGCAGTATTTT.

This clonotype appeared a few times. The genes are TRBV5-1 and TRBJ2-1, with D perhaps TRBD2 (5 bases). V lost 6 bases to trimming and J lost 0 bases, with 16 bases between them. This CDR3 comprises 16 residues. Germline CDR1 and CDR2: SGHRS and YFSETQ. The CDR3 sequence: CASTRSGTSSYNEQFF. CDR3 nucleotides: TGCGCCAGCACCCGAAGCGGCACCAGCTCCTACAATGAGCAGTTCTTC.

Many counts were recorded for this clonotype. The gene calls are TRBV5-1 and TRBJ2-7; 8 bases are shared with TRBD1. Germline V lookup: CDR1 SGHRS, CDR2 YFSETQ. This CDR3 spans 16 amino acids. V shed 0 bases and J 0 bases; nucleotides not matched to a gene: 5. The CDR3 region is CASSLATGQVSYEQYF. The CDR3 region has the DNA TGCGCCAGCAGCTTGGCCACGGGACAGGTCTCCTACGAGCAGTACTTC. Variable domain in full (rest from reference TRBV5-1 and TRBJ2-7): KAGVTQTPRYLIKTRGQQVTLSCSPISGHRSVSWYQQTPGQGLQFLFEYFSETQRNKGNFPGRFSGRQFSNSRSEMNVSTLELGDSALYLCASSLATGQVSYEQYFGPGTRLTVT.

The rearrangement joins TRBV7-2 to TRBJ1-2, with D uncertain. The CDR3 loop spans 13 amino acids. From germline, CDR1 is SGHTA and CDR2 FQGNSA. The V end was cut by 3 bases, the J end by 8 bases, with 13 bases between. The CDR3 DNA reads TGTGCCAGCAGCTTCCGTCGGGGTGACGGCTACACCTTC. This translates into CASSFRRGDGYTF.

This clonotype was observed at least ten times. The rearrangement uses TRBV20-1 and TRBJ1-1, with unresolved D. The length of the CDR3 is 18 residues. Germline V gene lookup returns CDR1 DFQATT and CDR2 SNEGSKA (reference sequence). V lost 3 bases, J lost 2 bases, and 25 bases lay in between. The CDR3, as DNA: TGCAGTGCTAGGTCCCTCCGGGGTGGGCAGCACCCTAACACTGAAGCTTTCTTT. Translating gives CSARSLRGGQHPNTEAFF.

Only a few counts were recorded for this clonotype. This chain connects TRBV15 to TRBJ2-5, with D maybe TRBD2 (6 bases). The germline gives CDR1 LNHNV, CDR2 YYDKDF (reference sequence). The CDR3 totals 14 residues. The V end lost 1 base, the J end lost 4 bases, and 10 bases lay between the germline ends. CDR3: CATSRGTSLETQYF. The CDR3, as DNA: TGTGCCACCAGCAGAGGAACTAGCCTAGAGACCCAGTACTTC. The full variable domain, its missing parts supplied by reference TRBV15 and TRBJ2-5, is DAMVIQNPRYQVTQFGKPVTLSCSQTLNHNVMYWYQQKSSQAPKLLFHYYDKDFNNEADTPDNFQSRRPNTSFCFLDIRSPGLGDTAMYLCATSRGTSLETQYFGPGTRLLVL.

This clonotype was seen a handful of times. This chain joins TRBV28 and TRBJ2-7, with 9 bases aligning to TRBD1. Germline-derived CDR1 and CDR2 are MDHEN and SYDVKM. The CDR3 has 15 amino acids. J gave up 5 bases and V 6 bases, and 11 bases lay outside the gene matches. The CDR3 DNA sequence: TGTGCCAGCAGACTACCCCGGGACAGGGACCACGAGCAGTACTTC. It encodes CASRLPRDRDHEQYF.

This clonotype was seen only a few times. A much larger clone lies a single base off, so this may be a read error. The rearrangement links TRBV6-5 to TRBJ1-2; no reliable D call. The CDR3 has 13 amino acids. V lost 6 bases and J 8 bases, leaving 16 bases between the germline ends. The germline CDR1 and CDR2 sequences are MNHEY and SVGAGI. The CDR3 bases are TGTGCCAGCAGGTACGAAGGAGGTGGCGGCTACACCTTC. Protein sequence: CASRYEGGGGYTF.

In the case of this clonotype: This may be a read error, as it is one base from a much larger clone. V and J are TRBV29-1 and TRBJ2-3, with 10 bases identical to TRBD1. Germline CDR1 and CDR2: SQVTM and ANQGSEA. CDR3 size: 15 residues. V was pared by 1 base and J by 6 bases, with 7 bases of the junction left unmatched. The CDR3 region has the DNA TGCAGCGTTGAAGGGGACAGGGGCAATCGGGATACGCAGTATTTT. It translates to CSVEGDRGNRDTQYF.

Notes on this clonotype: A much larger clone sits a single nucleotide away, making a read error possible. This sequence joins TRBV12-3 or TRBV12-4 and TRBJ2-7; tentatively, D is TRBD1 (6 bases). This CDR3 contains 14 residues. V was cut by 2 bases and J by 4 bases, with 12 bases left in between. CDR3 sequence reads: CASSLNRDGYEQYF. The CDR3 nucleotides are TGTGCCAGCAGTTTAAACAGGGATGGTTACGAGCAGTACTTC.

The sample holds many counts of this clonotype. The chain carries TRBV19 and TRBJ2-1; 7 nucleotides match TRBD1. Germline trimming cut 8 bases from V and 4 bases from J; bases unmatched to any gene: 2. The CDR3 contains 12 residues. Germline CDR1 and CDR2: LNHDA and SQIVND (reference sequence). The CDR3 loop reads CASSTGYNEQFF. The CDR3 nucleotides read TGTGCCAGTTCGACAGGGTACAATGAGCAGTTCTTC.

The rearrangement joins TRBV7-9 to TRBJ2-7; 10 bases map to TRBD2. Germline CDR1 and CDR2: SEHNR and FQNEAQ (reference sequence). V shed 1 base, J shed 5 bases, and the junction held 5 bases outside the gene matches. The CDR3 totals 15 residues. The CDR3 DNA reads as TGTGCCAGCAGCTTAGTCCTAGCGGGGGAGGACGAGCAGTACTTC. This sequence encodes CASSLVLAGEDEQYF.